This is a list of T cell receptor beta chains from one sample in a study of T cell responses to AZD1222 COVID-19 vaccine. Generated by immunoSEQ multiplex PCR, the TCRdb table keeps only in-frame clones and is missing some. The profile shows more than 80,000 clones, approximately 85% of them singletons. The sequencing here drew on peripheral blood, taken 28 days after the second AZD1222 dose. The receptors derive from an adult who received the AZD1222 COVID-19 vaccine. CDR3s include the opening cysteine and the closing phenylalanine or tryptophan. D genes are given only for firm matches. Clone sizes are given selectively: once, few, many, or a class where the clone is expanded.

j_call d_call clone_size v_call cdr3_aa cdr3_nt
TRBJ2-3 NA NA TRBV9 CASSRTGNTDTQYF TGTGCCAGCAGTCGGACGGGGAACACAGATACGCAGTATTTT
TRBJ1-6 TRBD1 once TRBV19 CASRGTGRDSPLHF TGTGCCAGTAGGGGGACAGGTAGAGATTCACCCCTCCACTTT
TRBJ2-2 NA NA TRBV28 CASRETGELFF TGTGCCAGCCGGGAGACCGGGGAGCTGTTTTTT
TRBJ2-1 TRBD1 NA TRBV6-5 CASSWSGQLNEQFF TGTGCCAGCAGTTGGTCGGGACAGCTGAATGAGCAGTTCTTC
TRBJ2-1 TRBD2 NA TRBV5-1 CASSLDGTSGSDEQFF TGCGCCAGCAGCTTGGACGGGACTAGCGGGAGCGATGAGCAGTTCTTC
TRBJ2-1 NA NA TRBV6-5 CASSSPPGGEQFF TGTGCCAGCAGTTCACCTCCCGGGGGTGAGCAGTTCTTC
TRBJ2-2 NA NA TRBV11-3 CASSLLGGPGELFF TGTGCCAGCAGCCTCTTAGGCGGCCCCGGGGAGCTGTTTTTT
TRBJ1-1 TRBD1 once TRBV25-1 CASTGTGFGEAFF TGTGCCAGCACTGGGACAGGGTTCGGTGAAGCTTTCTTT
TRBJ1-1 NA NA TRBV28 CASSSSPQVRAFF TGTGCCAGCAGTTCTTCCCCACAAGTCAGGGCTTTCTTT
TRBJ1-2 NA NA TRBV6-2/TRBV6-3 CASSGQGLHYGYTF TGTGCCAGCAGTGGTCAGGGCCTTCACTATGGCTACACCTTT
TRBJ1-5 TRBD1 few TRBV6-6 CASSPRDRPQPGQPQHF TGTGCCAGCAGTCCGCGGGACAGACCCCAACCTGGTCAGCCCCAGCATTTT
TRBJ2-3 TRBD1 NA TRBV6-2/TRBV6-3 CASSRRQGGRTDTQYF TGTGCCAGCAGTCGCCGACAGGGTGGTCGCACAGATACGCAGTATTTT
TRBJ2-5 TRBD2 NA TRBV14 CASSPGLAGGGQETQYF TGTGCCAGCAGCCCCGGACTAGCGGGAGGGGGACAAGAGACCCAGTACTTC
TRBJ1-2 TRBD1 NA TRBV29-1 CSVEDLDRDALYGYTF TGCAGCGTTGAAGACCTCGACAGGGACGCCCTATATGGCTACACCTTC
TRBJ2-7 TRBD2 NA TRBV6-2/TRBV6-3 CASSYWGLDYEQYF TGTGCCAGCAGTTACTGGGGACTAGATTACGAGCAGTACTTC
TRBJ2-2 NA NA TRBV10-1 CASSRQSTGELFF TGCGCCAGCAGTAGGCAATCCACCGGGGAGCTGTTTTTT
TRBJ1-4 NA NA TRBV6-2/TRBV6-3 CASSLQGSNEKLFF TGTGCCAGCAGTCTACAGGGATCTAATGAAAAACTGTTTTTT
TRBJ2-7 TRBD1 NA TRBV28 CASTSGTGFSSEQYF TGTGCCAGCACCTCGGGGACAGGGTTTTCTAGCGAGCAGTACTTC
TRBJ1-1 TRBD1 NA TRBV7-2 CASSNRGLVAFF TGTGCCAGCAGTAACAGGGGTTTGGTAGCTTTCTTT
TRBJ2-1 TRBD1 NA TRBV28 CASSQVQGDNEQFF TGTGCCAGCAGTCAAGTACAGGGGGACAATGAGCAGTTCTTC
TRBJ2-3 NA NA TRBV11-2 CASSSAAASTDTQYF TGTGCCAGCAGCTCCGCAGCGGCTAGCACAGATACGCAGTATTTT
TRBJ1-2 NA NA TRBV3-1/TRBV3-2 CASSQDLGPDRGYTF TGTGCCAGCAGCCAAGATCTTGGGCCCGACCGCGGCTACACCTTC
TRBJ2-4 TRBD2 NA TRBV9 CASSVGTATSGGARDIQYF TGTGCCAGCAGCGTAGGGACAGCCACTAGCGGGGGGGCCCGGGACATTCAGTACTTC
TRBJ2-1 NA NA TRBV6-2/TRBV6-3 CASSYERVGYNEQFF TGTGCCAGCAGTTACGAGCGGGTGGGCTACAATGAGCAGTTCTTC
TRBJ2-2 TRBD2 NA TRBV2 CASSTSGGYTGELFF TGTGCCAGCAGTACTAGCGGGGGGTACACCGGGGAGCTGTTTTTT
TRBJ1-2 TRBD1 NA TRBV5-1 CASSTGQGDGYTF TGCGCCAGCAGCACAGGACAGGGTGATGGCTACACCTTC
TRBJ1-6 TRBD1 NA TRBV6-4 CASRGTGGSPLHF TGTGCCAGCAGGGGGACAGGGGGTTCACCCCTCCACTTT
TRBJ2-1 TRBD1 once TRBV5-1 CASSLGTGGYNEQFF TGCGCCAGCAGCCTAGGGACAGGGGGTTACAATGAGCAGTTCTTC
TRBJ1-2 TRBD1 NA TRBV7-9 CASSSKVITGGGGYTF TGTGCCAGCAGCTCGAAAGTTATCACAGGGGGCGGTGGCTACACCTTC
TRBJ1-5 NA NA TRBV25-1 CASSGARGNQPQHF TGTGCCAGCAGTGGGGCCCGGGGCAATCAGCCCCAGCATTTT